This T cell receptor beta chain was captured in a study of blood T cells in healthy people across ages. Study-wide results and limits: Diversity estimated from one million T cells was considered an underestimate.

On this clonotype: Its matching antigen is unknown. This clone may be a read error of a much larger clone one base away.

Sample-barcoded 5' priming and a J-beta primer mix drove a second PCR of about 6 to 11 cycles. TCRdb re-called the 5' RACE reads through MiXCR, storing one row per CDR3 protein. In the table there are 1.5 million to 2 million distinct CDR3 sequences, 28% of which are singletons. Per germline, CDR1 SGHVS and CDR2 FNYEAQ. This CDR3 comprises 15 residues. Every donor contributed approximately 10 milliliters of peripheral blood by blood draw. In each sample, at least 7 million PBMCs were isolated. Sequencing input: blood. The rearrangement joins TRBV7-6 to TRBJ2-7; 8 bases line up with TRBD1. The TCR comes from a woman aged 25 to 39 in good health. The CDR3 loop is CASSPTDRGAYERYF. CDR3 bases: TGTGCCAGCAGTCCAACTGACAGGGGTGCCTACGAGCGGTACTTC.